The rows below give T cell receptor beta chains drawn from one sample of a study of OX40 agonist ivuxolimab in advanced cancers. Method: immunoSEQ multiplex PCR; TCRdb's copy keeps in-frame clones and lacks some. The profile shows some 98,000 clones, about 92% of them singletons. Here the sequenced sample was CD4+ or CD8+ T cells sorted from blood, taken in a trial of the OX40 agonist ivuxolimab. These receptors all stem from an adult with an advanced solid tumor such as melanoma, head and neck, liver or kidney cancer. CDR3s include the opening cysteine and the closing phenylalanine or tryptophan. D genes are given only for firm matches.

J | V | length | D | CDR3
TRBJ1-6 | TRBV28 | 14 | NA | CASSLFGRNSPLHF
TRBJ1-2 | TRBV7-3 | 13 | NA | CASSAGRSYGYTF
TRBJ1-3 | TRBV27 | 14 | NA | CASSSMGSGNTIYF
TRBJ2-7 | TRBV6-1 | 15 | NA | CASSESLLLSYEQYF
TRBJ1-1 | TRBV29-1 | 15 | NA | CSVVSFPFDGTEAFF
TRBJ1-3 | TRBV19 | 12 | NA | CATTGSGNTIYF
TRBJ2-3 | TRBV5-6 | 14 | TRBD2 | CASSLLAGGVSEYF
TRBJ2-7 | TRBV29-1 | 11 | NA | CSVRGSYEQYF
TRBJ2-7 | TRBV27 | 14 | NA | CASSLSIASDEQYF
TRBJ2-3 | TRBV6-5 | 15 | NA | CASSYSRSGTDTQYF
TRBJ1-3 | TRBV2 | 15 | NA | CASRADGFSGNTIYF
TRBJ1-5 | TRBV28 | 12 | NA | CASSPNNQPQHF
TRBJ1-1 | TRBV2 | 14 | NA | CASSGAGKNTEAFF
TRBJ1-4 | TRBV2 | 14 | NA | CASSDISINEKLFF
TRBJ1-2 | TRBV7-6 | 15 | NA | CASSLARRPNYGYTF
TRBJ1-2 | TRBV14 | 15 | TRBD1 | CASSRNDRVHYGYTF
TRBJ2-3 | TRBV30 | 11 | NA | CAWSFADTQYF
TRBJ1-5 | TRBV30 | 14 | NA | CAWSGRLRDQPQHF
TRBJ2-3 | TRBV4-1 | 16 | NA | CASSQAYGQIADTQYF
TRBJ1-6 | TRBV9 | 15 | TRBD1 | CASSAQGVVSSPLHF
TRBJ1-5 | TRBV30 | 14 | NA | CAWSVTYSNQPQHF
TRBJ1-4 | TRBV6-5 | 16 | NA | CASSYSRSATNEKLFF
TRBJ2-1 | TRBV6-1 | 11 | NA | CASTIRPEQFF